Many counts were recorded for the clone carrying this T cell receptor (beta chain). The target antigen is unknown. The sample is drawn from a study of T cells in Graves' hyperthyroidism and ophthalmopathy. Study-wide results and caveats: In blood, most of the thyroid clonotypes expanded above 0.001 were also present.

Researchers amplified the TCR beta CDR3 regions from RNA transcripts. With the HTBI primer set, the TCR CDR3 went through a first round of RT-PCR. TCRdb re-called the multiplex PCR reads with MiXCR, one entry per CDR3 protein. The data contain hundreds of thousands of distinct CDR3 sequences, around 15% of them seen just once; the ten biggest clones take up approximately 10%. In patients aged 18 to 65, hyperthyroidism was newly diagnosed, with duration under 2 months. It was uncontrolled infection, other autoimmune disease, pregnancy or lactation that excluded patients. Clinical symptoms, serum thyroxine, TRAb, thyroid ultrasound and orbital computed tomography informed diagnoses. This receptor was taken from a woman between 18 and 29 years old with Graves' hyperthyroidism. Sequenced input: blood.

CDR3 in DNA: TGCAGTGCTAGAGATGGACAGGGGCCTAATGAAAAACTGTTTTTT. Translating it yields CSARDGQGPNEKLFF. The chain carries TRBV20-1 and TRBJ1-4; 9 nucleotides match TRBD1. This CDR3 spans 15 amino acids. The V and J ends lost 0 bases and 3 bases, in that order; junction bases with no gene match: 2. Per germline, CDR1 DFQATT and CDR2 SNEGSKA (reference sequence).